This T cell receptor beta chain was identified in a study of blood T cell repertoires in COVID-19. Assay used: immunoSEQ multiplex PCR; TCRdb lists only in-frame clones, some missing. This sample has fewer than 100,000 clones; approximately 87% occur once, and the top ten carry about a sixth. The table lists this clone with a few counts. Germline loops: CDR1 SGHRS, CDR2 YFSETQ. V lost 5 bases and J lost 6; bases outside the gene matches: 8. The CDR3 extends over 15 amino acids. The sequenced material came from peripheral blood. The receptor comes from an elderly man in a cohort sampled during active COVID-19. V is TRBV5-1 and J is TRBJ2-1, with 10 bases lining up with TRBD1. CDR3 amino acids: CASSLGDRGLNEQFF. Here the CDR3 DNA reads TGCGCCAGCAGTTTAGGGGACAGGGGACTCAATGAGCAGTTCTTC.